The rows below give T cell receptor beta chains drawn from one sample of a study of identical twins. MiXCR, applied by TCRdb to the 5' RACE reads, yields one record per CDR3 protein. The data contain 600,000 to 850,000 distinct CDR3 sequences, around a sixth of them singletons. These data were also reused for a study on T cells expressing NK-cell markers.

The sequenced sample consisted of PBMCs. The receptors here all came from a woman aged 18-35 years in good health. CDR3s include the opening cysteine and the closing phenylalanine or tryptophan. Each record gives: clone size, D gene, V gene, J gene, CDR3 DNA, CDR3 protein. The D gene is left open where the match is weak. For some rows the clone size is stated as once, few or many, or as a class when expanded; others skip it.

clone size: -; D gene: TRBD2; V gene: TRBV20-1; J gene: TRBJ2-3; CDR3 DNA: TGCAGTGCTCCTCTGACTAGCGGGGGAAGGGATACGCAGTATTTT; CDR3 protein: CSAPLTSGGRDTQYF
clone size: few; D gene: TRBD2; V gene: TRBV20-1; J gene: TRBJ2-7; CDR3 DNA: TGCAGTGCTAGAGACAGCGGGGCGAGCTCCTACGAGCAGTACTTC; CDR3 protein: CSARDSGASSYEQYF
clone size: -; D gene: -; V gene: TRBV24-1; J gene: TRBJ2-3; CDR3 DNA: TGTGCCACCAGTGATTTGCTGAGACGGTCCGTCACAGATACGCAGTATTTT; CDR3 protein: CATSDLLRRSVTDTQYF
clone size: -; D gene: -; V gene: TRBV6-7; J gene: TRBJ2-3; CDR3 DNA: TGTGCCAGCACCTTAGCGCGGGGTCCAGATACGCAGTATTTT; CDR3 protein: CASTLARGPDTQYF
clone size: few; D gene: -; V gene: TRBV12-3/TRBV12-4; J gene: TRBJ1-6; CDR3 DNA: TGTGCCAGCAGATATGGACAGATTAATTCACCCCTCCACTTT; CDR3 protein: CASRYGQINSPLHF
clone size: few; D gene: TRBD1; V gene: TRBV10-3; J gene: TRBJ1-4; CDR3 DNA: TGTGCCATCAGTGCAGGGGGGACTAATGAAAAACTGTTTTTT; CDR3 protein: CAISAGGTNEKLFF
clone size: -; D gene: -; V gene: TRBV9; J gene: TRBJ2-3; CDR3 DNA: TGTGCCAGCAGCGTAGTTCAGGGAGATACGCAGTATTTT; CDR3 protein: CASSVVQGDTQYF
clone size: few; D gene: -; V gene: TRBV5-1; J gene: TRBJ1-1; CDR3 DNA: TGCGCCAGCAGCTTGGGTACAGGGTATGAAGCTTTCTTT; CDR3 protein: CASSLGTGYEAFF
clone size: few; D gene: TRBD1; V gene: TRBV5-1; J gene: TRBJ2-3; CDR3 DNA: TGCGCCAGCAGCTTCAGGGGGCGAGACACAGATACGCAGTATTTT; CDR3 protein: CASSFRGRDTDTQYF
clone size: -; D gene: -; V gene: TRBV6-1; J gene: TRBJ2-5; CDR3 DNA: TGTGCCAGCAGTGCAGGGGAGCGAGAGACCCAGTACTTC; CDR3 protein: CASSAGERETQYF
clone size: few; D gene: -; V gene: TRBV30; J gene: TRBJ2-7; CDR3 DNA: TGTGCCTGGAGGCCGAACCAGTACGAGCAGTACTTC; CDR3 protein: CAWRPNQYEQYF
clone size: few; D gene: -; V gene: TRBV6-5; J gene: TRBJ2-1; CDR3 DNA: TGTGCCAGCAGTTACTCGGCGGCCGGGTTCCATGAGCAGTTCTTC; CDR3 protein: CASSYSAAGFHEQFF
clone size: -; D gene: TRBD1; V gene: TRBV15; J gene: TRBJ2-3; CDR3 DNA: TGTGCCACCAGCATCCCCAGGGGGTATACGCAGTATTTT; CDR3 protein: CATSIPRGYTQYF
clone size: few; D gene: -; V gene: TRBV9; J gene: TRBJ2-7; CDR3 DNA: TGTGCCAGCAGCCCGGACATTGGGGACTACGAGCAGTACTTC; CDR3 protein: CASSPDIGDYEQYF
clone size: -; D gene: -; V gene: TRBV7-3; J gene: TRBJ2-7; CDR3 DNA: TGTGCCAGCAGCGGAACCCTCAACAAAGCCCCTATCTACGAGCAGTACTTC; CDR3 protein: CASSGTLNKAPIYEQYF
clone size: few; D gene: -; V gene: TRBV4-3; J gene: TRBJ1-1; CDR3 DNA: TGCGCCAGCAGCTTTCGTCAGGGGCGCAACACTGAAGCTTTCTTT; CDR3 protein: CASSFRQGRNTEAFF
clone size: few; D gene: TRBD1; V gene: TRBV20-1; J gene: TRBJ2-7; CDR3 DNA: TGCAGTGCTAGAGATGCCAGGGGGCGAATCTACGAGCAGTACTTC; CDR3 protein: CSARDARGRIYEQYF
clone size: few; D gene: -; V gene: TRBV12-3/TRBV12-4; J gene: TRBJ1-1; CDR3 DNA: TGTGCCAGCAGGGACCTCCCCATCATGAACACTGAAGCTTTCTTT; CDR3 protein: CASRDLPIMNTEAFF
clone size: -; D gene: TRBD1; V gene: TRBV10-1; J gene: TRBJ2-3; CDR3 DNA: TGCGCCAGCAGTGAGTACACGACAGGGATGGGCACAGATACGCAGTATTTT; CDR3 protein: CASSEYTTGMGTDTQYF
clone size: many; D gene: -; V gene: TRBV7-2; J gene: TRBJ2-1; CDR3 DNA: TGTCAGGGCTCCTACAATGAGCAGTTCTTC; CDR3 protein: CQGSYNEQFF
clone size: -; D gene: -; V gene: TRBV18; J gene: TRBJ1-3; CDR3 DNA: TGTGCCAGCTCATCAGGGCCCGGAAACACCATATATTTT; CDR3 protein: CASSSGPGNTIYF
clone size: once; D gene: TRBD1; V gene: TRBV20-1; J gene: TRBJ2-3; CDR3 DNA: TGCAGTGCCTTTTCGAGGGACAGGGTCCCCGATACGCAGTATTTT; CDR3 protein: CSAFSRDRVPDTQYF